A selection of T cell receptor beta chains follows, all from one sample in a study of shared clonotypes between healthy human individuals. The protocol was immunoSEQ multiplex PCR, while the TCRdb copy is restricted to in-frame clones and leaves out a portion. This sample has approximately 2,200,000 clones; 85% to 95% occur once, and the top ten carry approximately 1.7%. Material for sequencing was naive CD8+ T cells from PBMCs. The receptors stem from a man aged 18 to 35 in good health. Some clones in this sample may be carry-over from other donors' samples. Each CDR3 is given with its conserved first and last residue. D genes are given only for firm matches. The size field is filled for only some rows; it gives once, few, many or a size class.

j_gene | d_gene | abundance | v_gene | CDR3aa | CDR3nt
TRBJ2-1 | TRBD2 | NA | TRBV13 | CASSWDLREYNEQFF | TGTGCCAGCAGCTGGGACTTGCGGGAGTACAATGAGCAGTTCTTC
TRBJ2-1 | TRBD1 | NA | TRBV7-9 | CASSFNRDRVSEQFF | TGTGCCAGCAGCTTCAACCGGGACAGGGTTAGTGAGCAGTTCTTC
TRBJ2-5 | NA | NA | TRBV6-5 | CASSYIGSVETQYF | TGTGCCAGCAGTTATATCGGGAGTGTAGAGACCCAGTACTTC
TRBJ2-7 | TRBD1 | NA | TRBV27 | CASSYLGQGPSEQYF | TGTGCCAGCAGTTACCTCGGACAGGGCCCTTCCGAGCAGTACTTC
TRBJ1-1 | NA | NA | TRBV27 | CATRGATEAFF | TGTGCCACGCGGGGGGCCACTGAAGCTTTCTTT
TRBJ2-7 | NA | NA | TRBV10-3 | CAISESVEASPLEQYF | TGTGCCATCAGTGAGTCAGTTGAGGCATCCCCGTTGGAGCAGTACTTC
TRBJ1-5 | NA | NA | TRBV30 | CAWEEQSNQPQHF | TGTGCCTGGGAGGAACAGAGCAATCAGCCCCAGCATTTT
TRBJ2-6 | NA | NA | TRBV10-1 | CASSPSGANVLTF | TGCGCCAGCAGTCCCTCTGGGGCCAACGTCCTGACTTTC
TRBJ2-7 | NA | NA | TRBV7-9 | CASSLAGGGDEQYF | TGTGCCAGCAGCTTAGCTGGAGGGGGCGACGAGCAGTACTTC
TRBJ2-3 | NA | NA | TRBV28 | CASSSPWDTSSTDTQYF | TGTGCCAGCAGTTCCCCATGGGACACCTCTAGCACAGATACGCAGTATTTT
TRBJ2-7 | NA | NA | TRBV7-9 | CASSATGTFYEQYF | TGTGCCAGCAGCGCCACCGGGACGTTCTACGAGCAGTACTTC
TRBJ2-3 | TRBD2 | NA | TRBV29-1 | CSGGLAGVIVGTQYF | TGCAGCGGTGGACTAGCGGGAGTAATAGTAGGTACGCAGTATTTT
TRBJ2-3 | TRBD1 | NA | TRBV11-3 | CASSSGDSFSDTQYF | TGTGCCAGCAGCTCTGGGGACAGCTTTTCAGATACGCAGTATTTT
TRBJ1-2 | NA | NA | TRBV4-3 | CASSPGHSNYGYTF | TGCGCCAGCAGCCCGGGACACTCTAACTATGGCTACACCTTC
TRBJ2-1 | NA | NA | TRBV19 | CASSMRRGLTGSSYNEQFF | TGTGCCAGTAGTATGCGGAGGGGACTTACGGGGAGCTCCTACAATGAGCAGTTCTTC
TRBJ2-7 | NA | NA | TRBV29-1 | CSVDGGPPSAEQYF | TGCAGCGTTGATGGGGGACCCCCTTCGGCCGAGCAGTACTTC
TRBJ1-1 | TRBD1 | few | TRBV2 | CAKDRGLMNTEAFF | TGTGCCAAGGACAGGGGGCTGATGAACACTGAAGCTTTCTTT
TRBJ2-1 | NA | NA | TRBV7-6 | CASSYLAMGSYNEQFF | TGTGCCAGCAGTTATCTGGCTATGGGCTCCTACAATGAGCAGTTCTTC
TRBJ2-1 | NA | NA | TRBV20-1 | CSATQDEQFF | TGCAGTGCTACTCAGGATGAGCAGTTCTTC
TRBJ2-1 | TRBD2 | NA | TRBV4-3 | CASSQDRTSYYNEQFF | TGCGCCAGCAGCCAAGATAGGACTAGTTATTACAATGAGCAGTTCTTC
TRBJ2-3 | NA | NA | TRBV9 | CASSGADFDTQYF | TGTGCCAGCAGCGGGGCAGACTTTGATACGCAGTATTTT
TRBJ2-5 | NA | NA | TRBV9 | CASSVGAGIETQYF | TGTGCCAGCAGCGTAGGTGCAGGGATAGAGACCCAGTACTTC
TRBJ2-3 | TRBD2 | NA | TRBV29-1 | CSVDIGGRARDTQYF | TGCAGCGTTGATATCGGCGGGAGGGCGAGAGATACGCAGTATTTT
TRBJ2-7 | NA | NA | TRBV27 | CASRDYQSSYEQYF | TGTGCCAGCAGAGACTACCAGAGCTCCTACGAGCAGTACTTC
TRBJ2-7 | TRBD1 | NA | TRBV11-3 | CASSQGQGDLYEQYF | TGTGCCAGCAGCCAGGGACAGGGGGACCTCTACGAGCAGTACTTC
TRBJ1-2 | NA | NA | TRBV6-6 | CASSRDGPSPNYGYTF | TGTGCCAGCAGTCGGGACGGTCCTAGCCCCAACTATGGCTACACCTTC
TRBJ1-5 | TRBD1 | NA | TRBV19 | CASSMGETGWNQPQHF | TGTGCCAGTAGTATGGGCGAGACAGGGTGGAATCAGCCCCAGCATTTT
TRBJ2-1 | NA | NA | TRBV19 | CASDRGAYNEQFF | TGTGCCAGCGACAGAGGTGCCTACAATGAGCAGTTCTTC
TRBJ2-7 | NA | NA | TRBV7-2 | CASSLYRTETYEQYF | TGTGCCAGCAGCTTATATCGGACGGAAACCTACGAGCAGTACTTC
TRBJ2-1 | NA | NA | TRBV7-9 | CASSSLGQFF | TGTGCCAGCAGCTCCCTGGGGCAGTTCTTC
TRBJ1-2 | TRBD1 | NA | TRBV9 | CASTPGDRTYGYTF | TGTGCCAGCACCCCCGGGGACAGGACCTATGGCTACACCTTC
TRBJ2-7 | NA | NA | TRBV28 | CASSFVGGQDGGF | TGTGCCAGCAGTTTTGTGGGCGGGCAAGACGGGGGCTTC
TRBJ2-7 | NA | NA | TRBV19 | CASSISFETRMLEQYF | TGTGCCAGTAGTATATCATTTGAGACGCGAATGCTGGAGCAGTACTTC
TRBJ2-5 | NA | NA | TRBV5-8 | CASSLALEETQYF | TGTGCCAGCAGCTTGGCGTTGGAAGAGACCCAGTACTTC
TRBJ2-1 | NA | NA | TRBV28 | CASNPGGQGFYNEQFF | TGTGCCAGCAACCCAGGAGGGCAGGGCTTCTACAATGAGCAGTTCTTC
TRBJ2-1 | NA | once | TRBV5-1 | CASSTTVRGEQFF | TGCGCCAGTAGCACAACCGTACGCGGTGAGCAGTTCTTC
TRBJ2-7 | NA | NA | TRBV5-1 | CASSATDVAYEQYF | TGCGCCAGCAGCGCCACGGACGTTGCCTACGAGCAGTACTTC
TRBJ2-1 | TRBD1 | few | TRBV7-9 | CASTRWDSEAEQFF | TGTGCCAGCACCCGGTGGGACAGTGAGGCTGAGCAGTTCTTC
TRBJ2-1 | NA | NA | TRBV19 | CATKLRGNYNEQFF | TGTGCCACAAAGTTACGGGGGAACTACAATGAGCAGTTCTTC
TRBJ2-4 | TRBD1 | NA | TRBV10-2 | CASSNGQGKDIQYF | TGCGCCAGCAGCAACGGACAGGGAAAGGACATTCAGTACTTC
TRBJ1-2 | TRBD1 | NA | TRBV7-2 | CASSPDRGHGYTF | TGTGCCAGCAGCCCCGACAGGGGGCACGGCTACACCTTC
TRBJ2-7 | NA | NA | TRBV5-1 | CASSLTRTTGTYEQYF | TGCGCCAGCAGCTTGACAAGGACAACAGGTACCTACGAGCAGTACTTC
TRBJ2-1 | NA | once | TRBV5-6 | CASSLIRGFSYNEQFF | TGTGCCAGCAGCTTGATACGCGGATTCTCCTACAATGAGCAGTTCTTC
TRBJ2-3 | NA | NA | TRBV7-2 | CASSLGTLAAQYF | TGTGCCAGCAGCCTAGGGACTTTGGCTGCGCAGTATTTT
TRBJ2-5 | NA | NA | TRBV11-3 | CASSSEGSAVGGRETQYF | TGTGCCAGCAGCTCCGAGGGATCTGCGGTAGGGGGGCGAGAGACCCAGTACTTC
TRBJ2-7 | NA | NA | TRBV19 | CASSPYRVRSYEQYF | TGTGCCAGTAGTCCCTACAGGGTGAGGTCCTACGAGCAGTACTTC
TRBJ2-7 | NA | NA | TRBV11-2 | CASSLWGSYEQYF | TGTGCCAGCAGCTTATGGGGGTCCTACGAGCAGTACTTC
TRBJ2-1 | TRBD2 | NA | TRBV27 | CASNYGLAGVDEQFF | TGTGCCAGCAATTATGGGCTAGCGGGAGTGGATGAGCAGTTCTTC
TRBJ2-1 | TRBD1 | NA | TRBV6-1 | CASSVTGANNEQFF | TGTGCCAGCAGTGTAACAGGGGCCAACAATGAGCAGTTCTTC
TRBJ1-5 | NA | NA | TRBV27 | CASSLSHRVGWDTQHF | TGTGCCAGCAGTTTATCCCACCGTGTAGGGTGGGACACCCAGCATTTT
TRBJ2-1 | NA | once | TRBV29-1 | CSVRGGSSYNEQFF | TGCAGCGTTCGCGGAGGGAGCTCCTACAATGAGCAGTTCTTC
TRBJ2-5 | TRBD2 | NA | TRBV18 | CASSPPTSGRMGETQYF | TGTGCCAGCTCACCTCCGACTAGCGGGAGAATGGGAGAGACCCAGTACTTC
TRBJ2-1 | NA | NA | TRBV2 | CASTASRASYNEQFF | TGTGCCAGCACCGCTTCTAGAGCTTCCTACAATGAGCAGTTCTTC
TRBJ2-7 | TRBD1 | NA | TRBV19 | CASSETGGSYEQYF | TGTGCCAGTAGTGAGACAGGGGGTTCCTACGAGCAGTACTTC
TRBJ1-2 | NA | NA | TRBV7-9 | CASSFLGSQDGYTF | TGTGCCAGCAGCTTCCTCGGCTCCCAGGACGGCTACACCTTC